These 15 T cell receptor beta chains were sequenced from one sample in a study of CD8+ T cells in alopecia areata. Sequencing templates came from extracted RNA that was reverse transcribed into cDNA. The method was immunoSEQ multiplex PCR; TCRdb's version includes in-frame clones alone and lacks a portion of them. The table has approximately 200,000 clones, 55% to 75% seen once. Treatment meaning: oral pan-JAK inhibitor, 5-10 mg twice daily. The sample consisted of CD4+ T cells sorted from blood, taken at week 24, from a patient treated with tofacitinib. The source is a human donor with alopecia areata.

The chain couples TRBV7-9 to TRBJ2-2; 9 bases are a match to TRBD2. Germline loops: CDR1 SEHNR, CDR2 FQNEAQ (reference sequence). The CDR3 contains 15 residues. The V and J ends lost 5 bases and 4 bases, in that order; junction bases with no gene match: 5. CDR3 DNA: TGTGCCAGCAGCACGGGACTAGCTGGCACCGGGGAGCTGTTTTTT. It codes for CASSTGLAGTGELFF.

This clone turned up a few times. CDR3 amino acids: CASPTHPCQETQYF. DNA of the CDR3: TGTGCCAGCCCGACTCACCCCTGCCAAGAGACCCAGTACTTC. The rearrangement links TRBV7-2 to TRBJ2-5, with D unclear. The CDR3 is 14 amino acids. The ends were cut back, 8 bases at V and 1 base at J, with 14 bases in the middle. Germline values: CDR1 SGHTA, CDR2 FQGNSA.

This sequence joins TRBV7-9 and TRBJ1-4, with a weak D call TRBD1 (5 bases). This CDR3 comprises 16 residues. CDR1 SEHNR and CDR2 FQNEAQ come from the germline V gene (reference sequence). Trimming removed 5 bases from V and 7 bases from J, with 20 bases in between. The chain's CDR3 is CASSRAIEGQGEKLFF. In DNA, the CDR3 is TGTGCCAGCAGCCGCGCCATCGAGGGGCAGGGTGAAAAACTGTTTTTT.

This clone was counted a few times. The chain links TRBV7-2 to TRBJ1-2, with D possibly TRBD1 on 6 matching bases. The V end was cut by 1 base, the J end by 8 bases, with 11 bases between. CDR3 length equals 13 residues. Looked up from germline, CDR1 is SGHTA and CDR2 is FQGNSA. The CDR3 nucleotides are TGTGCCAGCAGCTTAGTGGGGGCGCAGGGCTACACCTTC. This sequence encodes CASSLVGAQGYTF.

This chain links TRBV4-2 with TRBJ2-2; D is perhaps TRBD2 (5 bases). Germline values: CDR1 LGHNA, CDR2 YNFKEQ. The CDR3 runs to 17 residues. Deletions cut 1 base from V and 6 bases from J, with 18 bases between. Written as DNA, the CDR3 is TGTGCCAGCAGCCAAGCGTACGGGGTAAAGGTCGCCGGGGAGCTGTTTTTT. This gives the protein CASSQAYGVKVAGELFF.

The V call is TRBV7-2, the J call TRBJ1-5; maybe TRBD1 (6 bases). This CDR3 region has 17 residues. Germline-derived CDR1 and CDR2 are SGHTA and FQGNSA. Trimming pared 5 bases from V and 2 bases from J, leaving 19 bases between. CDR3 sequence: CASSPRVSAGGNQPQHF. The CDR3 bases are TGTGCCAGCAGCCCCCGAGTGAGTGCAGGGGGCAATCAGCCCCAGCATTTT.

The chain joins TRBV5-1 to TRBJ1-1, with D possibly TRBD1 on 6 matching bases. The CDR3 totals 15 residues. CDR1 and CDR2 from the germline V gene are SGHRS and YFSETQ. The V end was cut by 2 bases, the J end by 0 bases, with 11 bases between. CDR3 residues: CASSLSGQLNTEAFF. CDR3 sequence (DNA): TGCGCCAGCAGCTTATCCGGACAGTTGAACACTGAAGCTTTCTTT.

The chain employs TRBV6-1 and TRBJ2-3, with unresolved D. In germline, CDR1 is MNHNS, CDR2 SASEGT. The CDR3 has 12 residues. V was pared by 4 bases and J by 6 bases, with 8 bases between. CDR3 protein: CASSGRYDTQYF. The DNA of the CDR3 is TGTGCCAGCAGTGGACGGTACGATACGCAGTATTTT.

V usage is TRBV13 and J usage is TRBJ1-2, with a tentative D call TRBD1 (6 bases). The CDR3 spans 15 residues. The germline V and J ends were trimmed by 5 bases and 7 bases, with 20 bases remaining between them. CDR1 is PRHDT, CDR2 FYEKMQ, per germline (reference sequence). CDR3 sequence: CASSNARGAVSGYTF. CDR3 coding DNA: TGTGCCAGCAGCAACGCCCGGGGGGCCGTTAGTGGCTACACCTTC.

J is TRBJ2-2 and V is TRBV7-2; no clear D. The V end was cut by 1 base, the J end by 7 bases, with 16 bases between. This CDR3 is built from 16 residues. Germline-derived CDR1 and CDR2 are SGHTA and FQGNSA. CDR3 sequence (DNA): TGTGCCAGCAGCTTAGTCCAGGTCGGATTCGGCGGGGAGCTGTTTTTT. Protein product: CASSLVQVGFGGELFF.

The chain uses TRBV2 and TRBJ1-2, with D unresolved. Germline CDR1 SNHLY, CDR2 FYNNEI. V was cut by 1 base and J by 13 bases, with 10 bases left in between. This CDR3 has 11 residues. The CDR3 nucleotides read TGTGCCAGCAGTGAAGTCAGTAGGCTCACCTTC. It is translated as CASSEVSRLTF.

This chain uses TRBV19 with TRBJ2-5, with 11 bases identical to TRBD1. The junction had 12 bases not matched to a gene; V was cut back by 9 bases and J by 3 bases. Looked up from germline, CDR1 is LNHDA and CDR2 is SQIVND (reference sequence). The CDR3 has 16 residues. This chain's CDR3 is CASSDRGRGPKETQYF. CDR3 DNA sequence: TGTGCCAGCTCGGACAGGGGGCGTGGGCCGAAAGAGACCCAGTACTTC.

The V and J genes are TRBV15 and TRBJ1-3, with 11 positions matching TRBD1. The V segment lost 1 base and the J segment 7 bases; nucleotides outside the gene matches: 3. This CDR3 comprises 15 residues. Germline loops: CDR1 LNHNV, CDR2 YYDKDF (reference sequence). DNA of the CDR3: TGTGCCACCAGCAGAGTTGGACAGGGGGCCAACACCATATATTTT. Protein: CATSRVGQGANTIYF.

The chain is built from TRBV2 and TRBJ2-7; 7 bases align to TRBD2. This CDR3 comprises 13 residues. The germline CDR1 and CDR2 sequences are SNHLY and FYNNEI. V gave up 6 bases and J gave up 4 bases; unmatched junction bases: 6. The CDR3 nucleotides are TGTGCCAGCAGGACGGGGGGAGCGTACGAGCAGTACTTC. This codes for CASRTGGAYEQYF.

The chain carries TRBV7-2 and TRBJ2-5, with D possibly TRBD1 on 5 matching bases. Trimming left V 5 bases short and J 2 bases short, with 12 bases between. The CDR3 consists of 14 residues. CDR1 is SGHTA, CDR2 FQGNSA, per germline. This CDR3 reads CASSPQELQETQYF. The CDR3, as DNA: TGTGCCAGCAGCCCACAGGAGTTGCAAGAGACCCAGTACTTC.